This passage covers 17 T cell receptor beta chains from one sample sequenced in a study of spatial heterogeneity in lung cancer. Specified time point: sample taken at primary tumor resection. Researchers sequenced whole RNA taken from tumor, nontumor lung or frozen PBMC without sorting. TCRdb fed the 5' RACE reads into MiXCR, producing one record per CDR3 protein. The sample contains more than 9,000 distinct CDR3 sequences, about 6% of which appear only once. This specimen was normal lung tissue next to the tumor, taken at surgery. These receptors all stem from a male donor with early-stage non-small cell lung cancer.

As regards this clonotype: Because this beta chain is a stray read in a library intended to capture alpha chains, its abundance should not be given much weight. The chain has TRBV5-1 and TRBJ1-6, with a tentative D call TRBD1 (5 bases). Germline V gives CDR1 SGHRS, CDR2 YFSETQ. Trimming removed 4 bases from V and 7 bases from J, with 18 bases in between. This CDR3 is built from 16 residues. CDR3 bases: TGCGCCAGCAGCCTTTCTACCGGGACGGCCAATTCACCCCTCCACTTT. It yields the protein CASSLSTGTANSPLHF.

This clonotype was counted at least ten times. This beta chain slipped into a library made for alpha chains as a stray read, so its size is not meaningful. The CDR3 here is CASSLVEEVPEAFF. Written as DNA, the CDR3 is TGTGCCAGCAGTTTAGTAGAAGAGGTCCCTGAAGCTTTCTTT. The rearrangement links TRBV12-3 or TRBV12-4 to TRBJ1-1; no reliable D call. V was pared by 1 base and J by 6 bases, with 12 bases between. CDR3 length: 14 residues.

This clonotype was picked up a small number of times. As an off-target read in a library built for alpha chains, this beta chain has a frequency of little significance. The chain recombines TRBV6-1 with TRBJ1-1, with 9 bases lining up with TRBD1. Germline trimming cut 6 bases from V and 4 bases from J; bases unmatched to any gene: 3. This CDR3 has 13 amino acids. CDR1 MNHNS and CDR2 SASEGT come from the germline V gene. CDR3 sequence: CASRTGGSTEAFF. CDR3 in DNA: TGTGCCAGCAGGACAGGGGGTAGCACTGAAGCTTTCTTT.

This clonotype has ten or more counts. In a library made to pick up alpha chains, this beta chain is a stray read with a size that means little. V usage is TRBV6-5 and J usage is TRBJ2-2; D perhaps matches TRBD1 (5 bases). The CDR3 consists of 14 residues. Trimming cost V 10 bases and J 3 bases, with 15 bases left between them. Germline assignment: CDR1 MNHEY and CDR2 SVGAGI. This CDR3 reads CATRDPTDTGELFF. CDR3 DNA sequence: TGTGCCACCAGAGATCCGACAGACACCGGGGAGCTGTTTTTT.

This clonotype was seen a few times. For a library built for alpha chains, this beta chain is a stray read; little rests on its size. The V and J genes are TRBV10-3 and TRBJ2-1, with 14 positions matching TRBD2. The germline V gene encodes CDR1 ENHRY and CDR2 SYGVKD. This CDR3 has 15 residues. V gave up 4 bases and J gave up 6 bases; unmatched junction bases: 2. The DNA for the CDR3 is TGTGCCATCAGTGGTGGGACTAGCGGGGGCAATGAGCAGTTCTTC. Its protein product is CAISGGTSGGNEQFF.

This clonotype has a count of ten or more. Since the library was made to target alpha chains, this beta chain is a stray read and its abundance is not meaningful. The V gene is TRBV12-3 or TRBV12-4, the J gene TRBJ2-7; D perhaps matches TRBD2 (5 bases). The CDR3 runs to 12 residues. V shed 6 bases and J shed 3 bases, with 9 bases lying between them. In DNA form, the CDR3 reads TGTGCCAGCAGCCGTGAGGGCTACGAGCAGTACTTC. It translates to CASSREGYEQYF.

Points on this clonotype: Little can be read into the size of this beta chain, an off-target read in a library designed for alpha chains. The chain has TRBV6-5 and TRBJ2-3; D is perhaps TRBD1 (6 bases). This CDR3 has 16 amino acids. The germline V and J ends were trimmed by 2 bases and 2 bases, with 14 bases remaining between them. Germline CDR1 MNHEY, CDR2 SVGAGI. The CDR3 DNA is TGTGCCAGCAGTTACGCGACCACAGGGAACACAGATACGCAGTATTTT. Its translation is CASSYATTGNTDTQYF.

This clonotype was observed many times. The library was prepared for alpha chains; this beta chain is a stray read, so its frequency means little. V and J are TRBV29-1 and TRBJ2-5; D gene unclear. The CDR3 is made up of 10 amino acids. The germline gives CDR1 SQVTM, CDR2 ANQGSEA. Between the trimmed V and J ends, which lost 7 bases and 5 bases, there was a span of 8 bases. The CDR3 nucleotides are TGCAGCGCGGGCCAGGAGACCCAGTACTTC. Its protein is CSAGQETQYF.

This clonotype counts as medium-sized. This beta chain was picked up by a library intended for alpha chains and is off target, so its count carries little meaning. The chain has TRBV20-1 and TRBJ1-6; D is unresolved. The CDR3 extends over 16 amino acids. The V end lost 2 bases, the J end lost 0 bases, and 11 bases lay between the germline ends. Germline lookup yields CDR1 DFQATT and CDR2 SNEGSKA (reference sequence). CDR3 protein: CSARLQSHSYNSPLHF. In nucleotides, the CDR3 is TGCAGTGCTAGATTACAGTCTCACTCCTATAATTCACCCCTCCACTTT.

This clonotype is medium-sized in the sample. This beta chain slipped into a library made for alpha chains as a stray read, so its size is not meaningful. The chain couples TRBV27 to TRBJ1-2; no reliable D call. With 6 bases removed from V and 7 bases from J, the gap between germline ends came to 21 bases. The CDR3 runs 15 residues. Germline V gives CDR1 MNHEY, CDR2 SMNVEV (reference sequence). In nucleotides, the CDR3 is TGTGCCAGCAGCCCCGAATCGACGATCTGGCGTGGCTACACCTTC. Translated: CASSPESTIWRGYTF.

In its sample, this clonotype was seen many times. A library made for alpha chains picked up this beta chain off target, so its size means little. V gene TRBV6-6 combines with J gene TRBJ1-2; weak D call: TRBD1 (6 bases). The CDR3 is 15 amino acids. With 10 bases removed from V and 2 bases from J, the gap between germline ends came to 20 bases. Germline CDR1 is MNHNY and CDR2 is SVGAGI (reference sequence). The DNA of the CDR3 is TGTGCCACTAAGGGGGGGAGGCTGACCAACTATGGCTACACCTTC. Amino acid sequence: CATKGGRLTNYGYTF.

This clonotype was recorded at least ten times. This beta chain is a stray read from a library made for alpha chains; its abundance is not meaningful. The chain has TRBV10-3 and TRBJ2-3; 15 nucleotides match TRBD2. Germline V lookup: CDR1 ENHRY, CDR2 SYGVKD. The V gene end was trimmed by 6 bases and the J gene end by 4 bases; junction bases not matched to a gene: 11. CDR3 size: 18 residues. CDR3 sequence reads: CAISAGLAGGLTADTQYF. Written as DNA, the CDR3 is TGTGCCATCAGCGCTGGACTAGCGGGAGGGCTTACCGCAGATACGCAGTATTTT.

This clonotype is classed as medium-sized. This beta chain is a stray read from a library made for alpha chains; its abundance is not meaningful. The V and J genes are TRBV29-1 and TRBJ1-1; the match to TRBD1 covers 7 bases. The germline V gene encodes CDR1 SQVTM and CDR2 ANQGSEA. The CDR3 contains 12 residues. This CDR3 is CTVNRGTTEAFF. The CDR3, as DNA: TGCACCGTAAACAGGGGCACCACTGAAGCTTTCTTT.

A remark on this clonotype: Because this beta chain is a stray read in a library intended to capture alpha chains, its abundance should not be given much weight. J is TRBJ2-1 and V is TRBV20-1; TRBD2 matches at 12 bases. J lost 4 bases, V lost 5 bases, and 6 bases had no gene match. The CDR3 consists of 15 residues. Germline CDR1 reads DFQATT; CDR2 reads SNEGSKA (reference sequence). The CDR3 spells CSARSGTSGYNEQFF. In DNA, the CDR3 is TGCAGTGCTCGATCCGGGACTAGCGGGTACAATGAGCAGTTCTTC.

In this sample, this clonotype turned up many times. This beta chain is a stray sequence in a library constructed for alpha chains; its clone size is not meaningful. This CDR3 is CSAREQKDEKLFF. The CDR3 DNA is TGCAGTGCTAGAGAGCAAAAGGATGAAAAACTGTTTTTT. This chain uses TRBV20-1 with TRBJ1-4; D unclear. CDR3 length equals 13 residues. Germline V gives CDR1 DFQATT, CDR2 SNEGSKA (reference sequence). V was cut by 0 bases and J by 6 bases, with 8 bases left in between.

This clonotype came up many times. This beta chain is a stray read from a library made for alpha chains; its abundance is not meaningful. The chain links TRBV7-2 to TRBJ2-1; D uncertain. Germline V CDR1 and CDR2: SGHTA, FQGNSA. The CDR3 covers 13 residues. V was shortened by 6 bases and J by 12 bases, with 18 bases between the two germline ends. The CDR3 reads CASSPFLELAQFF. The CDR3 coding sequence is TGTGCCAGCAGTCCATTCCTCGAATTGGCGCAGTTCTTC.

Only a few counts were recorded for this clonotype. This beta chain slipped into a library made for alpha chains as a stray read, so its size is not meaningful. This rearrangement joins TRBV24-1 to TRBJ2-1; a weak D match, TRBD2 (5 bases). CDR3 size: 15 residues. Germline values: CDR1 KGHDR, CDR2 SFDVKD. V lost 7 bases and J 0 bases, leaving 12 bases between the germline ends. This CDR3 reads CATRGRGVSYNEQFF. In DNA, the CDR3 is TGTGCCACCAGGGGCCGGGGAGTCTCCTACAATGAGCAGTTCTTC.